This T cell receptor (beta chain) came from a study of PD-1 blockade in classical Hodgkin lymphoma. The table came from immunoSEQ multiplex PCR; TCRdb's copy has only in-frame clones and leaves some out. The sample records 50,000 to 65,000 clones, approximately 90% being singletons. Germline-derived CDR1 and CDR2 are MDHEN and SYDVKM. The CDR3 runs to 15 residues. The V segment lost 2 bases and the J segment 6 bases; nucleotides outside the gene matches: 5. This clone was seen a single time. Time point here: cycle 4 day 1 (C4D1), after more than five weeks of nivolumab. All the patients suffered relapse after autologous stem cell transplantation, and brentuximab vedotin exposure differed.

Sample: peripheral blood mononuclear cells (PBMCs), taken before the fourth cycle of nivolumab. This receptor was taken from a human donor with classical Hodgkin lymphoma. This chain connects TRBV28 to TRBJ1-4, with TRBD1 matching over 8 bases. The CDR3 sequence is CASSLEDREYEKLFF. The DNA for the CDR3 is TGTGCCAGCAGTTTAGAGGACAGGGAGTATGAAAAACTGTTTTTT.